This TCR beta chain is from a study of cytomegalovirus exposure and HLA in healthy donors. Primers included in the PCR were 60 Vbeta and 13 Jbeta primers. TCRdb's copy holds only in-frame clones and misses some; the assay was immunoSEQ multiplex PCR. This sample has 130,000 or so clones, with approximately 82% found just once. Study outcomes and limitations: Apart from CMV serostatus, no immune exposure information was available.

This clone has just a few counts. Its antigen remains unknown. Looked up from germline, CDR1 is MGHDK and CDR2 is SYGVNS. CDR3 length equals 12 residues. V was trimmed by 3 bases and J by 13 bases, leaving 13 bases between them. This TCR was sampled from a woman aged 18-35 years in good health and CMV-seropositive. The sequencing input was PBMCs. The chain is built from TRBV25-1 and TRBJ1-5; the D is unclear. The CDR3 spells CASSDPPGLQHF. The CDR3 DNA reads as TGTGCCAGCAGTGACCCCCCCGGGTTACAGCATTTT.